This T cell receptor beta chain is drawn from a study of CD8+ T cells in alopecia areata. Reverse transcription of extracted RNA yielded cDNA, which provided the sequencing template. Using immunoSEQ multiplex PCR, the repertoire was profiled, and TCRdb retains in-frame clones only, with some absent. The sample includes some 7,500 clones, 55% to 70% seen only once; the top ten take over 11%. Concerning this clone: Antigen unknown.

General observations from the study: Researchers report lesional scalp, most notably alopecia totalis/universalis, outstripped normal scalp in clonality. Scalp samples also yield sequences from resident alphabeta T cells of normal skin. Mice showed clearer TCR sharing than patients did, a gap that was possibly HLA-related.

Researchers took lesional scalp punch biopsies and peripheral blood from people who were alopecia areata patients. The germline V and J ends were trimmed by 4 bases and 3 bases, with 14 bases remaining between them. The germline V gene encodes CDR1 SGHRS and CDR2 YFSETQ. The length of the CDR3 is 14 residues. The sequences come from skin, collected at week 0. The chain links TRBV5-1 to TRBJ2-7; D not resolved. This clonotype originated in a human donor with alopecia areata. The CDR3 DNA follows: TGCGCCAGCAGCACTTCGGTGGTTGGCTACGAGCAGTACTTC. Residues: CASSTSVVGYEQYF.